This is a list of T cell receptor beta chains from one sample in a study of T cell repertoires in cytomegalovirus infection. TCRdb used MiXCR to reprocess the reads, holding one entry per CDR3 protein. The table includes 290,000 or so distinct CDR3 sequences, around 10% detected once. Sequencing was performed on PBMCs. Receptor source: a human donor in good health (CMV status not recorded). Some clones in this sample may be carry-over from other donors' samples. Each CDR3 is given with its conserved first and last residue. Fields, in order: D gene, J gene, V gene, clone size, CDR3 protein. A D gene is named only where the DNA matches it firmly. Expanded clones get a size class; other rows say once, few or many, or leave the size out.

d_call: NA
j_call: TRBJ1-3
v_call: TRBV19
clone_size: NA
cdr3_aa: CASSGSSQAGNTIYF

d_call: TRBD1
j_call: TRBJ2-1
v_call: TRBV5-6
clone_size: many
cdr3_aa: CASSLDLSGTGRYNEQFF

d_call: NA
j_call: TRBJ1-2
v_call: TRBV2
clone_size: many
cdr3_aa: CASSERGNYGYTF

d_call: TRBD1
j_call: TRBJ1-1
v_call: TRBV28
clone_size: NA
cdr3_aa: CASSLGGTGNTEAFF

d_call: NA
j_call: TRBJ1-2
v_call: TRBV29-1
clone_size: many
cdr3_aa: CSVETQEAPRYTF

d_call: NA
j_call: TRBJ1-1
v_call: TRBV6-5
clone_size: NA
cdr3_aa: CASSYSKRGIRGGDTEAFF

d_call: NA
j_call: TRBJ1-2
v_call: TRBV2
clone_size: NA
cdr3_aa: CASSISTGTENYGYTF

d_call: TRBD2
j_call: TRBJ2-1
v_call: TRBV10-3
clone_size: NA
cdr3_aa: CATSSRGDNEQFF

d_call: NA
j_call: TRBJ2-7
v_call: TRBV7-9
clone_size: few
cdr3_aa: CASSLGVARSSYEQYF

d_call: NA
j_call: TRBJ2-3
v_call: TRBV14
clone_size: many
cdr3_aa: CASSQEGTQYF

d_call: NA
j_call: TRBJ2-3
v_call: TRBV7-2
clone_size: NA
cdr3_aa: CASSPRGRGEIGDTQYF

d_call: NA
j_call: TRBJ1-5
v_call: TRBV29-1
clone_size: few
cdr3_aa: CSVAANSNQPQHF

d_call: TRBD2
j_call: TRBJ2-2
v_call: TRBV7-2
clone_size: many
cdr3_aa: CASSLGLAGTGELFF

d_call: TRBD2
j_call: TRBJ2-1
v_call: TRBV6-5
clone_size: NA
cdr3_aa: CASSLLGGVRNNEQFF

d_call: NA
j_call: TRBJ2-5
v_call: TRBV7-2
clone_size: many
cdr3_aa: CASSPPGAQETQYF

d_call: NA
j_call: TRBJ1-2
v_call: TRBV2
clone_size: many
cdr3_aa: CASSETDRTFNYGYTF

d_call: NA
j_call: TRBJ1-6
v_call: TRBV2
clone_size: NA
cdr3_aa: CASKANRNYNSPLHF

d_call: NA
j_call: TRBJ2-6
v_call: TRBV28
clone_size: many
cdr3_aa: CASSLPSGSGANVLTF

d_call: NA
j_call: TRBJ1-1
v_call: TRBV20-1
clone_size: NA
cdr3_aa: CSARDTGINTEAFF

d_call: TRBD1
j_call: TRBJ2-3
v_call: TRBV29-1
clone_size: few
cdr3_aa: CSVEEGMGQKQYF

d_call: NA
j_call: TRBJ1-5
v_call: TRBV28
clone_size: many
cdr3_aa: CASSGPMRLPQHF

d_call: NA
j_call: TRBJ2-1
v_call: TRBV7-2
clone_size: many
cdr3_aa: CASSFEGQEQFF

d_call: NA
j_call: TRBJ2-5
v_call: TRBV7-2
clone_size: many
cdr3_aa: CASSLVLQETQYF

d_call: NA
j_call: TRBJ1-2
v_call: TRBV12-3/TRBV12-4
clone_size: many
cdr3_aa: CASSLRDIKHYGYTF

d_call: TRBD2
j_call: TRBJ2-1
v_call: TRBV7-6
clone_size: many
cdr3_aa: CASSFRVAGTSGGNEQFF

d_call: NA
j_call: TRBJ2-2
v_call: TRBV24-1
clone_size: few
cdr3_aa: CATSDPNTGELFF

d_call: NA
j_call: TRBJ2-3
v_call: TRBV27
clone_size: many
cdr3_aa: CASRGLPRDTQYF

d_call: NA
j_call: TRBJ2-4
v_call: TRBV20-1
clone_size: many
cdr3_aa: CSARQGENIQYF

d_call: NA
j_call: TRBJ2-3
v_call: TRBV5-5
clone_size: NA
cdr3_aa: CASSFRPLEDTQYF

d_call: NA
j_call: TRBJ1-1
v_call: TRBV19
clone_size: many
cdr3_aa: CASRGITDTEAFF

d_call: TRBD2
j_call: TRBJ2-1
v_call: TRBV6-5
clone_size: many
cdr3_aa: CASSRTSGGSSYNEQFF

d_call: TRBD2
j_call: TRBJ2-4
v_call: TRBV29-1
clone_size: many
cdr3_aa: CSVEVAGGKNIQYF

d_call: NA
j_call: TRBJ2-7
v_call: TRBV7-9
clone_size: many
cdr3_aa: CASSRSPSRSYEQYF

d_call: TRBD2
j_call: TRBJ2-2
v_call: TRBV28
clone_size: many
cdr3_aa: CASRALAAGELFF

d_call: NA
j_call: TRBJ2-7
v_call: TRBV2
clone_size: NA
cdr3_aa: CASRTQGSSYEQYF

d_call: TRBD1
j_call: TRBJ2-1
v_call: TRBV2
clone_size: many
cdr3_aa: CASSEARIRTGRGEQFF

d_call: NA
j_call: TRBJ1-1
v_call: TRBV10-3
clone_size: many
cdr3_aa: CAISDSTGNTEAFF

d_call: TRBD1
j_call: TRBJ2-1
v_call: TRBV28
clone_size: few
cdr3_aa: CASSLSQGQGANNEQFF

d_call: NA
j_call: TRBJ1-1
v_call: TRBV7-6
clone_size: few
cdr3_aa: CASSLALGESTEAFF

d_call: NA
j_call: TRBJ2-2
v_call: TRBV2
clone_size: NA
cdr3_aa: CASSEQGYTGELFF

d_call: TRBD2
j_call: TRBJ2-7
v_call: TRBV7-9
clone_size: NA
cdr3_aa: CASGPGGPEQYF

d_call: NA
j_call: TRBJ2-1
v_call: TRBV11-2
clone_size: many
cdr3_aa: CASSLDVLTNEQFF

d_call: NA
j_call: TRBJ2-1
v_call: TRBV6-2/TRBV6-3
clone_size: many
cdr3_aa: CASRNDPQGKGEQFF

d_call: NA
j_call: TRBJ2-5
v_call: TRBV12-3/TRBV12-4
clone_size: many
cdr3_aa: CASSPGPKLETQYF

d_call: NA
j_call: TRBJ1-5
v_call: TRBV28
clone_size: many
cdr3_aa: CASSLGALQPQHF

d_call: NA
j_call: TRBJ1-1
v_call: TRBV29-1
clone_size: NA
cdr3_aa: CSGHREGTEAFF

d_call: TRBD2
j_call: TRBJ2-4
v_call: TRBV2
clone_size: many
cdr3_aa: CASSRGGLAGAGRVVRNIQYF

d_call: TRBD2
j_call: TRBJ2-3
v_call: TRBV9
clone_size: many
cdr3_aa: CASSVGSGGGTDTQYF

d_call: NA
j_call: TRBJ2-1
v_call: TRBV6-2/TRBV6-3
clone_size: many
cdr3_aa: CASSFEGGPGNEQFF

d_call: TRBD2
j_call: TRBJ2-1
v_call: TRBV2
clone_size: many
cdr3_aa: CASSDGSGGPTYNEQFF

d_call: NA
j_call: TRBJ1-2
v_call: TRBV11-2
clone_size: few
cdr3_aa: CASSYPGVSYGYTF

d_call: NA
j_call: TRBJ1-5
v_call: TRBV20-1
clone_size: NA
cdr3_aa: CSARGDQGQPQHF

d_call: TRBD1
j_call: TRBJ2-7
v_call: TRBV6-5
clone_size: many
cdr3_aa: CASSSMGTAIYEQYF